The following is a T cell receptor beta chain sequence with its context. What this receptor recognizes is not known. No base quality values were provided; no much bigger clone lies one nucleotide off. The CDR3 covers 15 residues, taking in both the cysteine and the phenylalanine. The CDR3 DNA has 45 bases and is translated from base 1. The library was obtained by the immunoSEQ multiplex PCR assay. TCRdb retrieved this table from immuneACCESS and kept in-frame rearrangements only. Not all clones are present; in checked studies, unresolved V genes account for under half, and no reason is known for the remainder. Present in this sample are about 86,000 clones, around 94% of which were seen just once. Approximately 4.8% of the sample rests with the top ten. The record originates from a study of control samples from healthy donors and cancer patients (dated by TCRdb to 2019 to 2021).

The sequence derives from a woman between 18 and 29 years old in good health. Sequences were obtained from blood. Recombination linked TRBV21-1 to TRBJ2-7; TRBD2, the table's D call, lacks a check against the DNA. TRBV21-1 is described as a pseudogene. Here is the DNA: TGTGCCAGCAGCAAAGCGGGGCGGGAGGGCAACGAGCAGTACTTC. This is translated as CASSKAGREGNEQYF.